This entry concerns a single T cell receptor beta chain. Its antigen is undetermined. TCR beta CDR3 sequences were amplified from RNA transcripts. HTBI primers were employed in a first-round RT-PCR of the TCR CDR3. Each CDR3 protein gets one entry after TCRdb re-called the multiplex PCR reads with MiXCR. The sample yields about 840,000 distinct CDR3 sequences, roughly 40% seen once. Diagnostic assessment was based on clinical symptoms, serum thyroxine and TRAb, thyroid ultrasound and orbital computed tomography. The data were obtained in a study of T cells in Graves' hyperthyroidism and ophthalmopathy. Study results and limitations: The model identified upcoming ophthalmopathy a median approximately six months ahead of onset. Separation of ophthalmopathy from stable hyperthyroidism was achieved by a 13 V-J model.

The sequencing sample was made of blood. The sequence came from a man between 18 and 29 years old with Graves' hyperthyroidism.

CDR3 DNA: TGTGCCAGCAGTGTTGCGGCGGGAGCTGGCTACGAGCAGTACTTC. Protein product: CASSVAAGAGYEQYF. The chain joins TRBV2 to TRBJ2-7; 7 bases are a match to TRBD2. J lost 3 bases, V lost 4 bases, and 9 bases had no gene match. Germline CDR1 SNHLY, CDR2 FYNNEI. CDR3 length equals 15 residues.